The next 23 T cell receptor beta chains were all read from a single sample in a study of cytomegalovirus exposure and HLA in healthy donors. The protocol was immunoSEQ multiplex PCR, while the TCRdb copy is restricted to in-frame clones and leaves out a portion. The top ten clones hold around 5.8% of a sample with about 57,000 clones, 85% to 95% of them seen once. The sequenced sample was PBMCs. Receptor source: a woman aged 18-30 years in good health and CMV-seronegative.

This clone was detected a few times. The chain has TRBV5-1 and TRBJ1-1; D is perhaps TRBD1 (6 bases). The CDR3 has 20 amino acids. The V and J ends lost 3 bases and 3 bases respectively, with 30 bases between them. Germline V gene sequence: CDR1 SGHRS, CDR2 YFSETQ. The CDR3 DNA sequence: TGCGCCAGCAGCTCACCCAGGCTGATTGACACTCAGGGGCGAGACACTGAAGCTTTCTTT. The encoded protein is CASSSPRLIDTQGRDTEAFF.

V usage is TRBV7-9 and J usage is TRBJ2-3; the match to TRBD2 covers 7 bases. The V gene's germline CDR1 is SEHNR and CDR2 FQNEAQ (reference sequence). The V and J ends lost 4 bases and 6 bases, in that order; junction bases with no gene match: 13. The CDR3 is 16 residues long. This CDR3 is CASSYSLAELRDTQYF. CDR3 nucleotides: TGTGCCAGCAGCTACAGCCTAGCGGAGCTCCGCGATACGCAGTATTTT.

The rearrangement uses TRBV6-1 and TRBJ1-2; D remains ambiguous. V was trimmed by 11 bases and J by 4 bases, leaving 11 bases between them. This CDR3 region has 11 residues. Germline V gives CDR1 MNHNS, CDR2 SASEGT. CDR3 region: CAAKGVYGYTF. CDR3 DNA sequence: TGTGCCGCCAAAGGAGTCTATGGCTACACCTTC.

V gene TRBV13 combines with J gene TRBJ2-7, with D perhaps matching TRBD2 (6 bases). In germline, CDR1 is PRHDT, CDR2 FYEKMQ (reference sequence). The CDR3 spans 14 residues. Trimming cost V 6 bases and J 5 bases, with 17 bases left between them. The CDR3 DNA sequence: TGTGCCAGCAGAAAGGGGCAGGGAGGCAACGAGCAGTACTTC. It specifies CASRKGQGGNEQYF.

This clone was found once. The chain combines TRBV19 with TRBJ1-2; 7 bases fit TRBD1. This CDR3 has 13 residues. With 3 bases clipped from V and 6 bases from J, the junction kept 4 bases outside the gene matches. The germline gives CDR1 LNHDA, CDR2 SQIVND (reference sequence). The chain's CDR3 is CASSIPTGDGYTF. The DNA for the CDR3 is TGTGCCAGTAGTATTCCAACAGGGGATGGCTACACCTTC.

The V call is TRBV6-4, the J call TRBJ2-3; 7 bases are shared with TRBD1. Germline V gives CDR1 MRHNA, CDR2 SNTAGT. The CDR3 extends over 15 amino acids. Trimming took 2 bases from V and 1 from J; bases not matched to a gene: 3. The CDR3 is CASSDNGQGTDTQYF. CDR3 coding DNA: TGTGCCAGCAGTGACAACGGACAGGGCACAGATACGCAGTATTTT.

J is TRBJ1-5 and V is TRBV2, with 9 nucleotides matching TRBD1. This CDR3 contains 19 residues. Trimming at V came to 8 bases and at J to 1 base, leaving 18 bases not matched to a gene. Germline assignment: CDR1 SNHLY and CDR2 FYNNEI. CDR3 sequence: CASLLGTGQGKKSNQPQHF. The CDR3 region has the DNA TGTGCCAGCCTTCTTGGGACGGGACAGGGAAAAAAAAGCAATCAGCCCCAGCATTTT.

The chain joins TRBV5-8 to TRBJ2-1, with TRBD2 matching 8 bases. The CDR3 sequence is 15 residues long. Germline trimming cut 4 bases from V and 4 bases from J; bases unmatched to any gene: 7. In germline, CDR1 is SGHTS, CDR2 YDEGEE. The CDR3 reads CASSGTGGPYNEQFF. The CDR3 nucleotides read TGTGCCAGCAGCGGTACGGGGGGGCCTTACAATGAGCAGTTCTTC.

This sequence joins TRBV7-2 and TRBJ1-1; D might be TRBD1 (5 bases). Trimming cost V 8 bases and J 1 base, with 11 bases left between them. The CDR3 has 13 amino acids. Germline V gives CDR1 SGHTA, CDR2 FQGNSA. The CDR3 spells CASGALGNTEAFF. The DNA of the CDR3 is TGTGCCAGCGGGGCGTTGGGGAACACTGAAGCTTTCTTT.

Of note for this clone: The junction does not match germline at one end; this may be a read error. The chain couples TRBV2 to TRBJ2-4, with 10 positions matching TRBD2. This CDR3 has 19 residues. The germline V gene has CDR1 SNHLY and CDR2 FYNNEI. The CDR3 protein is CASSEGTGTSVSAKNIQYF. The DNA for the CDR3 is TGTGCCAGCAGCGAAGGAACCGGGACTAGCGTTTCCGCCAAAAACATTCAGTACTTC.

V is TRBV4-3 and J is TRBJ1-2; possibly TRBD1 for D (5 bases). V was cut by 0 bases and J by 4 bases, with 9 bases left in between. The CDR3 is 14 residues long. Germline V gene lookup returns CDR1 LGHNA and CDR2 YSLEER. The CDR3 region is CASSQEGVSYGYTF. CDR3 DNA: TGCGCCAGCAGCCAAGAAGGGGTCTCCTATGGCTACACCTTC.

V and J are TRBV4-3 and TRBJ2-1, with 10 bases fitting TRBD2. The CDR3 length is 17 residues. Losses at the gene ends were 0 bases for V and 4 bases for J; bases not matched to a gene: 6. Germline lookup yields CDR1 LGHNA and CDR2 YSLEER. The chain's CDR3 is CASSQEPAGGGYNEQFF. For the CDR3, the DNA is TGCGCCAGCAGCCAAGAGCCAGCGGGAGGGGGATACAATGAGCAGTTCTTC.

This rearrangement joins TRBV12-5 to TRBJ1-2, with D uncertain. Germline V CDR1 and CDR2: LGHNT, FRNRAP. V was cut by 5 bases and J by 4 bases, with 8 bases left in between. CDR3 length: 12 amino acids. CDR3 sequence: CASGAHIYGYTF. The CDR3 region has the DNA TGTGCTAGTGGTGCGCATATCTATGGCTACACCTTC.

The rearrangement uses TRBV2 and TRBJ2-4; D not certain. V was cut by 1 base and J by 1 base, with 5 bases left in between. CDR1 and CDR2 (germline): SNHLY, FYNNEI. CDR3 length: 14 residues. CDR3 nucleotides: TGTGCCAGCAGTGAAGGGCGGGCCAAAAACATTCAGTACTTC. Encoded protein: CASSEGRAKNIQYF.

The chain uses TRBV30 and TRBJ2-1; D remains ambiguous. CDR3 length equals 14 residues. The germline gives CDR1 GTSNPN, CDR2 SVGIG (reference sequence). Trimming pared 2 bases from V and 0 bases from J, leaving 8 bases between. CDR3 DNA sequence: TGTGCCTGGAGTCCCTTTTACTCCTACAATGAGCAGTTCTTC. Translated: CAWSPFYSYNEQFF.

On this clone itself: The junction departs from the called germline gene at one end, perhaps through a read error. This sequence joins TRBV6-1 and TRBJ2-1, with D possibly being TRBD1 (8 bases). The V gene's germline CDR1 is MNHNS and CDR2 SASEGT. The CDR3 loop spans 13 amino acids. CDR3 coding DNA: TGTGCCAGCAGCCCACCCTCGGGGGGACAGGAGATCTTC. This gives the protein CASSPPSGGQEIF.

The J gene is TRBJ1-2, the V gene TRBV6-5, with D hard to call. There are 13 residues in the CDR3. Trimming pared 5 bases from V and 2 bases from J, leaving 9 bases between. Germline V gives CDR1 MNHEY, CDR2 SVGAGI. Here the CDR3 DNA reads TGTGCCAGCAGTAGCGTGCTGAACTATGGCTACACCTTC. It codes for CASSSVLNYGYTF.

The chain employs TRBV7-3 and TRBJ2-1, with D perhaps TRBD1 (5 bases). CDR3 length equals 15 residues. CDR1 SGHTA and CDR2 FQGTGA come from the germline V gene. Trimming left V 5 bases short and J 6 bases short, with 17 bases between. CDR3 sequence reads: CASSPVGAEPNEQFF. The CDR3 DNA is TGTGCCAGCAGCCCCGTAGGGGCGGAGCCCAATGAGCAGTTCTTC.

CDR3 DNA sequence: TGTGCCAGCAGTTCCGGGTCCAACCGGAGGAATGAGCAGTTCTTC. Protein: CASSSGSNRRNEQFF. V gene TRBV27 combines with J gene TRBJ2-1, with a tentative D call TRBD2 (5 bases). The germline gives CDR1 MNHEY, CDR2 SMNVEV (reference sequence). The CDR3 length is 15 residues. V dropped 4 bases and J dropped 7 bases, with 17 bases sitting between them.

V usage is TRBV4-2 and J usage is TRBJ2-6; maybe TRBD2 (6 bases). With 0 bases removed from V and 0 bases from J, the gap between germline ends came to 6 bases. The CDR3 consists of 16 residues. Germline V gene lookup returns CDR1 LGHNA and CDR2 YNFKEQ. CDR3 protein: CASSQEGGSGANVLTF. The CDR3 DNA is TGTGCCAGCAGCCAAGAGGGAGGCTCTGGGGCCAACGTCCTGACTTTC.

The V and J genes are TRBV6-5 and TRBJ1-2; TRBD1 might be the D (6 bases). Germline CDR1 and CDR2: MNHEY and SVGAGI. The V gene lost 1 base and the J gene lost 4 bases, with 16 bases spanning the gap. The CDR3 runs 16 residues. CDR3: CASSYWGRTVSYGYTF. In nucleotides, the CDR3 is TGTGCCAGCAGTTACTGGGGCAGGACAGTCAGCTATGGCTACACCTTC.

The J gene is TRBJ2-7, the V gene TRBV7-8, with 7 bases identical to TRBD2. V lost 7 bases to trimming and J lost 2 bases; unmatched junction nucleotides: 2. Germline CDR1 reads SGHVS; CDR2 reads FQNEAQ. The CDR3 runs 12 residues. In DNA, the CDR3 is TGTGCCAGCACCAGCGGGGCCTACGAGCAGTACTTC. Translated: CASTSGAYEQYF.

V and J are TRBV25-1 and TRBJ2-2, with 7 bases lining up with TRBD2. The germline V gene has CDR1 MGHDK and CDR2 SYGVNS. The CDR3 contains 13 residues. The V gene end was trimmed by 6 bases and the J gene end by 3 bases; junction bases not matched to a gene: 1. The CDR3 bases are TGTGCCAGCAGGGGGGGGGACACCGGGGAGCTGTTTTTT. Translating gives CASRGGDTGELFF.